Presented here are 20 T cell receptor beta chains from one specimen sequenced in a study of T cell repertoires in cytomegalovirus infection. Via MiXCR, TCRdb re-called the reads, giving one row per CDR3 protein. The data contain about 97,000 distinct CDR3 sequences, 15% to 20% of them singletons. Sequenced material: PBMCs. The receptors were sampled from a human donor in good health (CMV status not recorded). Some clones in this sample may be carry-over from other donors' samples.

This clonotype was seen only a few times. The rearrangement uses TRBV7-2 and TRBJ2-1, with TRBD2 matching 10 bases. The CDR3 runs to 15 residues. The germline V gene has CDR1 SGHTA and CDR2 FQGNSA. V trimming: 5 bases; J trimming: 4 bases; junction bases outside the gene matches: 5. The CDR3 is CASSELAGVYNEQFF. CDR3 bases: TGTGCCAGCAGCGAGCTAGCGGGGGTTTACAATGAGCAGTTCTTC.

This clonotype has only a few counts. The chain recombines TRBV28 with TRBJ2-2; no clear D. This CDR3 region has 16 residues. CDR1 is MDHEN, CDR2 SYDVKM, per germline. The V end lost 4 bases, the J end lost 2 bases, and 14 bases lay between the germline ends. The CDR3 nucleotides read TGTGCCAGCAGTTCCCCCGGGTGGAGAAACACCGGGGAGCTGTTTTTT. It is translated as CASSSPGWRNTGELFF.

Sample share makes this clonotype medium-sized (0.01 to 0.1%). The chain joins TRBV7-9 to TRBJ2-1; D remains unclear. Germline V gene lookup returns CDR1 SEHNR and CDR2 FQNEAQ (reference sequence). The CDR3 runs to 12 residues. V lost 9 bases, J lost 5 bases, and 11 bases lay in between. The CDR3 DNA reads as TGTGCCAGTTCTCAGGTGAACAATGAGCAGTTCTTC. This gives the protein CASSQVNNEQFF.

This clonotype was recorded many times. This chain joins TRBV7-2 and TRBJ1-1; 7 nucleotides match TRBD1. Trimming at V came to 6 bases and at J to 6 bases, leaving 13 bases not matched to a gene. There are 15 residues in the CDR3. The germline V gene encodes CDR1 SGHTA and CDR2 FQGNSA. CDR3: CASSFSDRAGPEAFF. CDR3 sequence (DNA): TGTGCCAGCAGTTTCTCAGACAGGGCAGGGCCTGAAGCTTTCTTT. Full variable domain (outside the CDR3, taken from reference TRBV7-2 and TRBJ1-1): GAGVSQSPSNKVTEKGKDVELRCDPISGHTALYWYRQSLGQGLEFLIYFQGNSAPDKSGLPSDRFSAERTGGSVSTLTIQRTQQEDSAVYLCASSFSDRAGPEAFFGQGTRLTVV.

The chain uses TRBV11-2 and TRBJ1-1, with 7 bases lining up with TRBD1. J lost 0 bases, V lost 9 bases, and 4 bases had no gene match. The CDR3 has 13 residues. CDR1 SGHAT and CDR2 FQNNGV come from the germline V gene. In DNA, the CDR3 is TGTGCCAGTAGCACAGGGGTGAACACTGAAGCTTTCTTT. As protein: CASSTGVNTEAFF.

The rearrangement links TRBV7-8 to TRBJ1-1; no definite D call. Deletions cut 5 bases from V and 5 bases from J, with 12 bases between. Germline CDR1 is SGHVS and CDR2 is FQNEAQ. This CDR3 spans 13 amino acids. CDR3 sequence: CASSLLVGTEAFF. CDR3 DNA: TGTGCCAGCAGCCTCTTAGTCGGGACTGAAGCTTTCTTT.

V is TRBV12-5 and J is TRBJ2-3; 10 bases map to TRBD1. This CDR3 is 15 amino acids long. Germline V gene data show CDR1 as LGHNT and CDR2 as FRNRAP. Trimming took 1 base from V and 4 from J; bases not matched to a gene: 2. CDR3 in DNA: TGTGCTAGTGGTTTGGGACAGGGGGCCTCAGATACGCAGTATTTT. This codes for CASGLGQGASDTQYF. The variable domain in full, with the rest retrieved from reference TRBV12-5 and TRBJ2-3, is DARVTQTPRHKVTEMGQEVTMRCQPILGHNTVFWYRQTMMQGLELLAYFRNRAPLDDSGMPKDRFSAEMPDATLATLKIQPSEPRDSAVYFCASGLGQGASDTQYFGPGTRLTVL.

At least ten counts were recorded for this clonotype. The chain couples TRBV27 to TRBJ1-5; D gene uncertain. The CDR3 consists of 16 residues. The V gene's germline CDR1 is MNHEY and CDR2 SMNVEV (reference sequence). Deletions cut 7 bases from V and 7 bases from J, with 23 bases between. CDR3 sequence reads: CASTPGGPGLRQPQHF. CDR3 in DNA: TGTGCCAGCACCCCTGGTGGGCCCGGGCTTCGGCAGCCCCAGCATTTT.

This clonotype came up once. The rearrangement joins TRBV29-1 to TRBJ1-2; D is unresolved. The V end lost 0 bases, the J end lost 7 bases, and 9 bases lay between the germline ends. This CDR3 spans 12 amino acids. Germline V gene data show CDR1 as SQVTM and CDR2 as ANQGSEA. The CDR3 DNA follows: TGCAGCGTTGAAGATTGGGATGGTGGCTACACCTTC. Its translation is CSVEDWDGGYTF.

In this sample, this clonotype turned up many times. The rearrangement links TRBV7-3 to TRBJ2-2, with D perhaps matching TRBD1 (6 bases). Germline CDR1 SGHTA, CDR2 FQGTGA. CDR3 size: 16 residues. The V end was cut by 7 bases, the J end by 0 bases, with 15 bases between. This chain's CDR3 is CASTPQGQTNTGELFF. The CDR3, as DNA: TGTGCCAGCACCCCCCAAGGACAGACGAACACCGGGGAGCTGTTTTTT.

In this sample, this clonotype turned up a few times. For the CDR3, the DNA is TGCAGCGTTGAGTTTGGGCAGGGCTACGAGCAGTACTTC. Amino acids: CSVEFGQGYEQYF. The rearrangement uses TRBV29-1 and TRBJ2-7, with D possibly TRBD1 on 5 matching bases. The CDR3 consists of 13 residues. Trimming cost V 3 bases and J 3 bases, with 12 bases left between them. Germline values: CDR1 SQVTM, CDR2 ANQGSEA.

The V call is TRBV6-2 or TRBV6-3, the J call TRBJ2-5; 8 nucleotides match TRBD2. The germline V gene has CDR1 MNHEY and CDR2 SVGEGT. The CDR3 is 11 residues long. V shed 6 bases and J 7 bases; nucleotides not matched to a gene: 1. In nucleotides, the CDR3 is TGTGCCAGCAGCGGGAGGGGGACCCAGTACTTC. Translating it yields CASSGRGTQYF.

This clonotype came up many times. The rearrangement uses TRBV7-2 and TRBJ2-7, with 8 positions matching TRBD1. Germline CDR1 and CDR2: SGHTA and FQGNSA. CDR3 length: 15 residues. Losses at the gene ends were 3 bases for V and 1 base for J; bases not matched to a gene: 5. The CDR3 here is CASSFDRGGSYEQYF. CDR3 nucleotide sequence: TGTGCCAGCAGCTTTGACAGGGGAGGATCCTACGAGCAGTACTTC.

This clonotype showed up many times. The rearrangement uses TRBV7-2 and TRBJ2-7; TRBD1 is a possible D gene (5 bases). V was shortened by 3 bases and J by 6 bases, with 9 bases between the two germline ends. The CDR3 length is 12 residues. CDR1 and CDR2 from the germline V gene are SGHTA and FQGNSA. CDR3 region: CASSLQGSEQYF. CDR3 in DNA: TGTGCCAGCAGCTTGCAGGGATCCGAGCAGTACTTC. Full variable domain (remainder filled in from reference TRBV7-2 and TRBJ2-7): GAGVSQSPSNKVTEKGKDVELRCDPISGHTALYWYRQSLGQGLEFLIYFQGNSAPDKSGLPSDRFSAERTGGSVSTLTIQRTQQEDSAVYLCASSLQGSEQYFGPGTRLTVT.

This clonotype was observed a few times. The chain is built from TRBV20-1 and TRBJ1-2; D is ambiguous. The CDR3 has 13 residues. V lost 4 bases to trimming and J lost 2 bases, with 11 bases between them. Looked up from germline, CDR1 is DFQATT and CDR2 is SNEGSKA (reference sequence). The CDR3 is CSATGRSNYGYTF. CDR3 DNA sequence: TGCAGTGCTACGGGGAGGTCAAACTATGGCTACACCTTC.

This clonotype was seen only a few times. The chain employs TRBV7-8 and TRBJ2-2; 9 nucleotides align to TRBD2. The ends lost 3 bases at V and 8 bases at J; junction bases unmatched: 7. The CDR3 length is 15 residues. Germline lookup yields CDR1 SGHVS and CDR2 FQNEAQ. CDR3 DNA sequence: TGTGCCAGCAGCTTGGCGGGGGGGCCTACGGGGGAGCTGTTTTTT. Translated: CASSLAGGPTGELFF.

This clonotype was seen repeatedly, ten times or more. The chain recombines TRBV7-2 with TRBJ2-2; D gene unclear. Germline-derived CDR1 and CDR2 are SGHTA and FQGNSA. V was shortened by 2 bases and J by 6 bases, with 10 bases between the two germline ends. This CDR3 spans 14 amino acids. The chain's CDR3 is CASSLSRGSGELFF. The CDR3 DNA reads as TGTGCCAGCAGCTTATCTCGTGGGTCCGGGGAGCTGTTTTTT. The full variable domain, its missing parts supplied by reference TRBV7-2 and TRBJ2-2, is GAGVSQSPSNKVTEKGKDVELRCDPISGHTALYWYRQSLGQGLEFLIYFQGNSAPDKSGLPSDRFSAERTGGSVSTLTIQRTQQEDSAVYLCASSLSRGSGELFFGEGSRLTVL.

Note on this clonotype: No conserved phenylalanine or tryptophan ends this CDR3, so it is likely a read error. The chain uses TRBV10-3 and TRBJ1-4; D might be TRBD1 (6 bases). Trimming took off 2 bases at V and 0 bases at J, with 16 bases between the two ends. The CDR3 totals 18 residues. Germline V gene data show CDR1 as ENHRY and CDR2 as SYGVKD. This CDR3 reads CAISEAKGQFATNEKLFL. Written as DNA, the CDR3 is TGTGCCATCAGTGAGGCAAAAGGACAGTTTGCAACTAATGAAAAACTGTTTCTT.

This clonotype was found many times. This chain uses TRBV28 with TRBJ1-5, with 7 bases identical to TRBD1. Germline V gene lookup returns CDR1 MDHEN and CDR2 SYDVKM. Trimming cost V 5 bases and J 2 bases; bases outside gene matches: 6. The CDR3 has 15 residues. CDR3 sequence (DNA): TGTGCCAGCAGTATGAGGGGGCCGCGCAATCAGCCCCAGCATTTT. This encodes CASSMRGPRNQPQHF.

Many counts were recorded for this clonotype. The V gene is TRBV7-2, the J gene TRBJ1-6; 7 bases agree with TRBD1. Trimming removed 1 base from V and 7 bases from J; junction bases left unmatched: 4. The germline V gene has CDR1 SGHTA and CDR2 FQGNSA. The CDR3 runs 15 residues. In DNA, the CDR3 is TGTGCCAGCAGCTTAGACAGGGGAAAAAATTCACCCCTCCACTTT. It is translated as CASSLDRGKNSPLHF. Looking up the rest from reference TRBV7-2 and TRBJ1-6 gives the full variable domain: GAGVSQSPSNKVTEKGKDVELRCDPISGHTALYWYRQSLGQGLEFLIYFQGNSAPDKSGLPSDRFSAERTGGSVSTLTIQRTQQEDSAVYLCASSLDRGKNSPLHFGNGTRLTVT.